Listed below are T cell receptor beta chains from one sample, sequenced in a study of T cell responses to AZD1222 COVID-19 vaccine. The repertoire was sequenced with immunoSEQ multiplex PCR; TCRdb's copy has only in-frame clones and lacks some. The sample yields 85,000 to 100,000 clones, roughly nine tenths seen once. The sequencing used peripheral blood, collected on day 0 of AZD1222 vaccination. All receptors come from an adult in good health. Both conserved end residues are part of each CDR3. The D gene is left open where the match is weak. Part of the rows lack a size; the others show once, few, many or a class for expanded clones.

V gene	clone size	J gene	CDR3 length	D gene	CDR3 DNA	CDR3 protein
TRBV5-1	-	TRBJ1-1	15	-	TGCGCCAGCAGCTCCGAGGGGGGGCAGAACACTGAAGCTTTCTTT	CASSSEGGQNTEAFF
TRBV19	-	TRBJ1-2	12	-	TGTGCCAGTCGGACAGAGCACTATGGCTACACCTTC	CASRTEHYGYTF
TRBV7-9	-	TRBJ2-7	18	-	TGTGCCAGCAGCCCCCGGGGGCTAGCGAAAGGAAAGCCCTACGAGCAGTACTTC	CASSPRGLAKGKPYEQYF
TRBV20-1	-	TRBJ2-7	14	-	TGCAGTGCTAGTCGGGGACGGTGGAGCTACGAGCAGTACTTC	CSASRGRWSYEQYF
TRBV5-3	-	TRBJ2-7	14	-	TGTGCCAGAAGCTTGATTCGTCTGTCCTACGAGCAGTACTTC	CARSLIRLSYEQYF
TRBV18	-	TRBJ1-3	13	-	TGTGCCAGCTCACCAACCTCTGGAAACACCATATATTTT	CASSPTSGNTIYF
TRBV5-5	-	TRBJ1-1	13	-	TGTGCCAGCAGCGTGGACAACTCCCTTGAAGCTTTCTTT	CASSVDNSLEAFF
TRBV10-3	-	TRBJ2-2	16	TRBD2	TGTGCCACCGGACTAGCGGGAGAAACGGGCGCCGGGGAGCTGTTTTTT	CATGLAGETGAGELFF
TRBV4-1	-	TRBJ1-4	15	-	TGCGCCAGCAGCCAAATTGATGCAACTAATGAAAAACTGTTTTTT	CASSQIDATNEKLFF
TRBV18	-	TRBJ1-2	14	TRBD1	TGTGCCAGCTCACCATCCGGACAGGGGATAGGCTACACCTTC	CASSPSGQGIGYTF
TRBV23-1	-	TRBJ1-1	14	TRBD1	TGCGCCAGCAGTCTACAGGGGTCGCTTACTGAAGCTTTCTTT	CASSLQGSLTEAFF
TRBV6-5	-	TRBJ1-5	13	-	TGTGCCAGCAGGGAGTCGGGCGGTCAGCCCCAGCATTTT	CASRESGGQPQHF
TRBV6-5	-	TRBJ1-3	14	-	TGTGCCACCCTCCAGAGCGGGACTGGAAACACCATATATTTT	CATLQSGTGNTIYF
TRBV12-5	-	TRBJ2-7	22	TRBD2	TGTGCTAGTGGTTTGGTCCCCTCGGGTCGTACACGACTAGCGACGAGCTCCTACGAGCAGTACTTC	CASGLVPSGRTRLATSSYEQYF
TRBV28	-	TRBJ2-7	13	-	TGTGCCAGCAGTCTAAACAGGGATTACGAGCAGTACTTC	CASSLNRDYEQYF
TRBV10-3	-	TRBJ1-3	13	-	TGTGCCAGTTTAATGAGCTCTGGAAACACCATATATTTT	CASLMSSGNTIYF
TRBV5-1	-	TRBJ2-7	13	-	TGCGCCAGCAGCTTCGACGGCTCCTACGAGCAGTACTTC	CASSFDGSYEQYF
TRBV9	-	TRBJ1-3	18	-	TGTGCCAGCAGCGTAGCCCAAACCGGGACGGACGCTGGAAACACCATATATTTT	CASSVAQTGTDAGNTIYF
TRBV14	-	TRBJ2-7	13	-	TGTGCCAGCAGCCAAGAAGGGTCTTACGAGCAGTACTTC	CASSQEGSYEQYF
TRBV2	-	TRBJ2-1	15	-	TGTGCCAGCAGTCCCCCGGCGCTAATCTACAATGAGCAGTTCTTC	CASSPPALIYNEQFF
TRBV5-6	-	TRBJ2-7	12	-	TGTGCCAGCAGCAAGGTCCCCTACGAGCAGTACTTC	CASSKVPYEQYF
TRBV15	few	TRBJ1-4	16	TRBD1	TGTGCCACCAGCAGTGGTGACAGGGCAACTAATGAAAAACTGTTTTTT	CATSSGDRATNEKLFF
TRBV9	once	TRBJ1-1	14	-	TGTGCCAGCAGCGTGTCGGGGAGAGACACTGAAGCTTTCTTT	CASSVSGRDTEAFF
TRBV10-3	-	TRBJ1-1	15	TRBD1	TGTGCCATCCAGTCCGGGACAGGGTGGGGCACTGAAGCTTTCTTT	CAIQSGTGWGTEAFF
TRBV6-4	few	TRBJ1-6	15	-	TGTGCCAGCAGTGAACAGGGCTGGGGTAATTCACCCCTCCACTTT	CASSEQGWGNSPLHF
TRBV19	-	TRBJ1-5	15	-	TGTGCCAGTAGTATCAGGCAGGGCTCTTATCAGCCCCAGCATTTT	CASSIRQGSYQPQHF
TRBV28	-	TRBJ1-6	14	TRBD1	TGTGCCAGCAAGGAGGGGGCACGGAATTCACCCCTCCACTTT	CASKEGARNSPLHF
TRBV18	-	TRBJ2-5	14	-	TGTGCCAGCTCACCAGTATCTGGCCCAGAGACCCAGTACTTC	CASSPVSGPETQYF
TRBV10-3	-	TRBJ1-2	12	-	TGTGCCATCAGTGAGTCGGACTATGGCTACACCTTC	CAISESDYGYTF
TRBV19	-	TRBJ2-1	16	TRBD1	TGTGCCAGTAGTATGATGGGCAGGGGGCTTTACAATGAGCAGTTCTTC	CASSMMGRGLYNEQFF
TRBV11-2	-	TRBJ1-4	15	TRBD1	TGTGCCAGCAGCTTCTCGACAGGGGGATATGAAAAACTGTTTTTT	CASSFSTGGYEKLFF
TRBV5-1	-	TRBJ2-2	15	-	TGCGCCAGCAGCTTTGGCGGACCGAACACCGGGGAGCTGTTTTTT	CASSFGGPNTGELFF
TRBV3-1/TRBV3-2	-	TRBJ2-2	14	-	TGTGCCAGCAGCCACGCCCAATCCAGGGGGGAGCTGTTTTTT	CASSHAQSRGELFF
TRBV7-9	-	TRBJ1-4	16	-	TGTGCCAGCAGCCCTCGCGCCGGGGGTAGTTTTGAAAAACTGTTTTTT	CASSPRAGGSFEKLFF
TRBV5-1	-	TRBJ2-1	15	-	TGCGCCAGCAGCTTGTCGGGACAATCGGGGAATGAGCAGTTCTTC	CASSLSGQSGNEQFF
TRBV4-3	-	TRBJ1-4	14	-	TGCGCCAGCAGCCAAGACCCGGGCAGGGAAAAACTGTTTTTT	CASSQDPGREKLFF
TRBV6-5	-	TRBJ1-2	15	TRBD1	TGTGCCAGCAGACCGGACAGGGGTGCGAACTATGGCTACACCTTC	CASRPDRGANYGYTF
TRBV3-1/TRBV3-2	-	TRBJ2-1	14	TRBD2	TGTGCCAGCGTGTCAGCGGGAGGGCGGAGTGAGCAGTTCTTC	CASVSAGGRSEQFF
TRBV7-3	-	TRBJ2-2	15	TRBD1	TGTGCCAGCAGCCTCGGGACAGGGGAAACCGGGGAGCTGTTTTTT	CASSLGTGETGELFF
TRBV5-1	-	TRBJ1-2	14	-	TGCGCCAGCAGCTTGGTCCCGGGGATTTATGGCTACACCTTC	CASSLVPGIYGYTF